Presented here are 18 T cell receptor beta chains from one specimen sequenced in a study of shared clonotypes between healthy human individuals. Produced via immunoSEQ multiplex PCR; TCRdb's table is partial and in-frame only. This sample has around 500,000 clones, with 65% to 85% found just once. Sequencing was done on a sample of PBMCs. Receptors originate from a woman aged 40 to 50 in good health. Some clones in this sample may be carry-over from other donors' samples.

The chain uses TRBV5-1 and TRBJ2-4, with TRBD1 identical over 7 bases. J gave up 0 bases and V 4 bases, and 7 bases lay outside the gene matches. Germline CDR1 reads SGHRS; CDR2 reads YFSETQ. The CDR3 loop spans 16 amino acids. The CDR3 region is CASSQGQFLAKNIQYF. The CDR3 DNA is TGCGCCAGCAGCCAGGGACAGTTTCTAGCCAAAAACATTCAGTACTTC.

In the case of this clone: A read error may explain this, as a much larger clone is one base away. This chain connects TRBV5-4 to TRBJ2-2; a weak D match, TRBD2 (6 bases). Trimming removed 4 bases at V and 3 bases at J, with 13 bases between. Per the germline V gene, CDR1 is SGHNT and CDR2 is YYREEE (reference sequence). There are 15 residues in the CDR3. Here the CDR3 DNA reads TGTGCCAGCAGCCAAGGGACTCGAGACACCGGGGAGCTGTTTTTT. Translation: CASSQGTRDTGELFF. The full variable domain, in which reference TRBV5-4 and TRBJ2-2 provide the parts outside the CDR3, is ETGVTQSPTHLIKTRGQQVTLRCSSQSGHNTVSWYQQALGQGPQFIFQYYREEENGRGNFPPRFSGLQFPNYSSELNVNALELDDSALYLCASSQGTRDTGELFFGEGSRLTVL.

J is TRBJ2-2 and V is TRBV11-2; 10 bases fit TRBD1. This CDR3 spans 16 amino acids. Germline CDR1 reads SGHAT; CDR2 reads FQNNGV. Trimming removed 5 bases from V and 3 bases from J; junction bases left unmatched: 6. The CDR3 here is CASSQQTGGYTGELFF. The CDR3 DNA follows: TGTGCCAGCAGCCAGCAGACAGGGGGCTACACCGGGGAGCTGTTTTTT.

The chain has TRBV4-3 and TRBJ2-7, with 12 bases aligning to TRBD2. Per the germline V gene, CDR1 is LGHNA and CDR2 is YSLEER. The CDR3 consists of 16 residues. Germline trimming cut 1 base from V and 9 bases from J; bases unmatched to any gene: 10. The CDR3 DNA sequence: TGCGCCAGCAGCCAAGTAGGGAGGACTAGCGGGATGATGCAGTACTTC. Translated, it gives CASSQVGRTSGMMQYF.

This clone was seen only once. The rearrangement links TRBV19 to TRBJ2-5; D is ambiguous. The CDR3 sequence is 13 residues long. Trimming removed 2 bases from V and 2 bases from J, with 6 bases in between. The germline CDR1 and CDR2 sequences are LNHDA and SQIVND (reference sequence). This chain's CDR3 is CASSINRQETQYF. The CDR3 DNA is TGTGCCAGTAGTATAAACAGACAAGAGACCCAGTACTTC. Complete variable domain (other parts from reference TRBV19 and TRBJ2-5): DGGITQSPKYLFRKEGQNVTLSCEQNLNHDAMYWYRQDPGQGLRLIYYSQIVNDFQKGDIAEGYSVSREKKESFPLTVTSAQKNPTAFYLCASSINRQETQYFGPGTRLLVL.

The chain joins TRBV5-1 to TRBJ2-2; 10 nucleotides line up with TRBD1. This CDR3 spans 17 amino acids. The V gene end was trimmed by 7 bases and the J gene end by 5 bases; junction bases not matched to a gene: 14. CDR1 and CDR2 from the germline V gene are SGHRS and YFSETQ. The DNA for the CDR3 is TGCGCCAGCTCTCCAGGCCCCGGACAGGGGGAAACCGGGGAGCTGTTTTTT. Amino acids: CASSPGPGQGETGELFF.

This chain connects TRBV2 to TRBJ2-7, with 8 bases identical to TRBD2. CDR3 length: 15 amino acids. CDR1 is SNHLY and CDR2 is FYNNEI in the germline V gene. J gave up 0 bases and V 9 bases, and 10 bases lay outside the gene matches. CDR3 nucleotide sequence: TGTGCCAGTAGTTACGTCACTAGCGGCTCCTACGAGCAGTACTTC. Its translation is CASSYVTSGSYEQYF.

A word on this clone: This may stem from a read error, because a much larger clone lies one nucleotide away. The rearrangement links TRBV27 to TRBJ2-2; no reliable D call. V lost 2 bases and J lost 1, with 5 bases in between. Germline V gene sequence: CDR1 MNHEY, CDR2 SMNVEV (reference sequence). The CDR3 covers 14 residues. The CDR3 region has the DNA TGTGCCAGCAGTTTAAGGTGGAACACCGGGGAGCTGTTTTTT. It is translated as CASSLRWNTGELFF.

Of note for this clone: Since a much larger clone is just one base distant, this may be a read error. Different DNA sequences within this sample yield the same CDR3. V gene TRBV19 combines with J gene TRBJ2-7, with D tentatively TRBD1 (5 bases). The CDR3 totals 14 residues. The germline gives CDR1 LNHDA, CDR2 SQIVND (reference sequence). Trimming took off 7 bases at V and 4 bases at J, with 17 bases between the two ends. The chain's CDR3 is CASKGPGESYEQYF. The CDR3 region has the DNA TGTGCCAGTAAGGGGCCAGGTGAGTCGTACGAGCAGTACTTC.

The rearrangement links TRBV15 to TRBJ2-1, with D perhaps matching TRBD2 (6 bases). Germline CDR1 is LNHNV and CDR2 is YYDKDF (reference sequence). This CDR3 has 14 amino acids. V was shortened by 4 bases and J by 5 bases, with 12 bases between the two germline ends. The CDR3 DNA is TGTGCCACCAGCACAGGGACTCTCAACAATGAGCAGTTCTTC. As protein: CATSTGTLNNEQFF.

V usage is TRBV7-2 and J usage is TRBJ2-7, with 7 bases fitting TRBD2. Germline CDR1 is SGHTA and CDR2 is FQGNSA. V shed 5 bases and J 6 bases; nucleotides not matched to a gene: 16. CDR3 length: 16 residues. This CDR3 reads CASSRRASGGALEQYF. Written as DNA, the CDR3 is TGTGCCAGCAGCCGGCGCGCTAGCGGCGGGGCCCTCGAGCAGTACTTC. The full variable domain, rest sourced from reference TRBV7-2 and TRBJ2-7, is GAGVSQSPSNKVTEKGKDVELRCDPISGHTALYWYRQSLGQGLEFLIYFQGNSAPDKSGLPSDRFSAERTGGSVSTLTIQRTQQEDSAVYLCASSRRASGGALEQYFGPGTRLTVT.

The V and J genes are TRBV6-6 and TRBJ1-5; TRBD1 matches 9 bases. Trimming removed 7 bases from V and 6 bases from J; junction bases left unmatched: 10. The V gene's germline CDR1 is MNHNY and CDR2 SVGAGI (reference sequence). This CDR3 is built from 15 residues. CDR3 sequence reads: CASTKAWDRAQPQHF. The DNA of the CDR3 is TGTGCCAGCACCAAAGCTTGGGACAGGGCTCAGCCCCAGCATTTT.

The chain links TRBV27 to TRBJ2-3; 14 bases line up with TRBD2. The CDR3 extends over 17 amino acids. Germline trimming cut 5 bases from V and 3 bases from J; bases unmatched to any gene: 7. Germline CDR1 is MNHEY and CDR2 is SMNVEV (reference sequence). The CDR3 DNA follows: TGTGCCAGCAGTCTGTGGACTAGCGGGAGGAGAACAGATACGCAGTATTTT. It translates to CASSLWTSGRRTDTQYF.

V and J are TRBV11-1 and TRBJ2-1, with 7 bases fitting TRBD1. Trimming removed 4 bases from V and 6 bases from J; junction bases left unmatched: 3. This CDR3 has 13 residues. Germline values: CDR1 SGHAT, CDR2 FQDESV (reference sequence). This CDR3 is CASSSTGLNEQFF. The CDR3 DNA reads TGTGCCAGCAGCTCGACAGGGCTCAATGAGCAGTTCTTC.

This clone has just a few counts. CDR3 sequence reads: CASSLRAWGSNQPQHF. CDR3 nucleotides: TGTGCCAGCAGCCTCCGGGCCTGGGGTAGCAATCAGCCCCAGCATTTT. This chain links TRBV5-6 with TRBJ1-5; D uncertain. Per germline, CDR1 SGHDT and CDR2 YYEEEE. CDR3 size: 16 residues. With 4 bases removed from V and 0 bases from J, the gap between germline ends came to 14 bases.

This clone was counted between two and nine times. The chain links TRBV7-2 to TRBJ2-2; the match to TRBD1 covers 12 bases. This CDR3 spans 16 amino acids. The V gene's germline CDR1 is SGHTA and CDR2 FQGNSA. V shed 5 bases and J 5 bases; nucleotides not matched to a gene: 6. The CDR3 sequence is CASSRRGQGATGELFF. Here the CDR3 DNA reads TGTGCCAGCAGCCGACGGGGACAGGGGGCAACCGGGGAGCTGTTTTTT.

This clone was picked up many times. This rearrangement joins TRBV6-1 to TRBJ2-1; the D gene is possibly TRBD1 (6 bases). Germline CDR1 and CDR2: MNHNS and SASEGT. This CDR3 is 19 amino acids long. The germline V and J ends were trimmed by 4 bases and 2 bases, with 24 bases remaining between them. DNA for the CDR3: TGTGCCAGCAGTGGCCCTACTTCCGGGACAATCGGCACCTACAATGAGCAGTTCTTC. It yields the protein CASSGPTSGTIGTYNEQFF.

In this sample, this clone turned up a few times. In DNA, the CDR3 is TGTGCCAGCACCCCCGACACAGGGTTCACTGAAGCTTTCTTT. Protein: CASTPDTGFTEAFF. The gene calls are TRBV27 and TRBJ1-1; D is possibly TRBD1 (6 bases). CDR1 and CDR2 from the germline V gene are MNHEY and SMNVEV (reference sequence). V was cut by 7 bases and J by 4 bases, with 16 bases left in between. CDR3 length: 14 amino acids.